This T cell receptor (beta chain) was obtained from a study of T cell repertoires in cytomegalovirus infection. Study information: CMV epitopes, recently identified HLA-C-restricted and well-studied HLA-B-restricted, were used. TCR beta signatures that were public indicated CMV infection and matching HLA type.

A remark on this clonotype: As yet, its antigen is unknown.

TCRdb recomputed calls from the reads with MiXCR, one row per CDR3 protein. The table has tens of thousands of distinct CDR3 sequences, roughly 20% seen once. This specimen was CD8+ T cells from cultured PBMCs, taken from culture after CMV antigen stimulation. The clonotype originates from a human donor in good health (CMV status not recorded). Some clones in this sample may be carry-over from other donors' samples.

The CDR3 region is CASSLKWTGGYEQYF. The CDR3 bases are TGTGCCAGCAGTTTAAAGTGGACAGGGGGCTACGAGCAGTACTTC. The V and J genes are TRBV28 and TRBJ2-7, with TRBD1 matching over 10 bases. V was clipped by 2 bases and J by 3 bases; unmatched bases: 4. The germline V gene encodes CDR1 MDHEN and CDR2 SYDVKM. This CDR3 spans 15 amino acids. Full variable domain (missing parts from reference TRBV28 and TRBJ2-7): DVKVTQSSRYLVKRTGEKVFLECVQDMDHENMFWYRQDPGLGLRLIYFSYDVKMKEKGDIPEGYSVSREKKERFSLILESASTNQTSMYLCASSLKWTGGYEQYFGPGTRLTVT.